This T cell receptor (beta chain) appears in the sequencing data of a study of cytomegalovirus exposure and HLA in healthy donors. The CDR3 spans 14 residues. Germline V gives CDR1 MNHEY, CDR2 SVGAGI. Between the trimmed V and J ends, which lost 6 bases and 2 bases, there was a span of 11 bases. The study ran its PCR with 60 Vbeta and 13 Jbeta primers. TCRdb's copy holds only in-frame clones and misses some; the assay was immunoSEQ multiplex PCR. Here the sample spans approximately 220,000 clones, roughly 88% being singletons. V and J are TRBV6-5 and TRBJ2-4, with TRBD2 as a possible D gene (5 bases). The sequence came from a boy younger than 10 in good health and CMV-seronegative. Sequenced material: PBMCs. The CDR3 nucleotides read TGTGCCAGCAGCCCTTGGGAGACCAAAAACATTCAGTACTTC. It yields the protein CASSPWETKNIQYF.